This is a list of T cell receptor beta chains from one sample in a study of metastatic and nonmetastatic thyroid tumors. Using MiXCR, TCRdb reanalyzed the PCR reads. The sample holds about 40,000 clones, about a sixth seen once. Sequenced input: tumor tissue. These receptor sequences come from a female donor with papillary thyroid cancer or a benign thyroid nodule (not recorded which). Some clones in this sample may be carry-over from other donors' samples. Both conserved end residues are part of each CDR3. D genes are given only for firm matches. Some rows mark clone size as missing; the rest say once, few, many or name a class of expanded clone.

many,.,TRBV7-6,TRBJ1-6,CASSIRRDYNSPLHF,TGTGCCAGCAGCATACGACGTGACTATAATTCACCCCTCCACTTT
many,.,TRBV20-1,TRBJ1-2,CSARGTASNYGYTF,TGCAGTGCTAGAGGGACAGCTTCGAACTATGGCTACACCTTC
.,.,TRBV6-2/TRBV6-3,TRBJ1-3,CASSYPTLGSGNTIYF,TGTGCCAGCAGTTACCCAACATTGGGCTCTGGAAACACCATATATTTT
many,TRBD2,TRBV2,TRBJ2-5,CASSGPAGGTETQYF,TGTGCCAGCAGTGGTCCTGCGGGAGGAACTGAGACCCAGTACTTC
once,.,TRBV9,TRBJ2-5,CASSAAEGVGETQYF,TGTGCCAGCAGCGCAGCAGAGGGGGTTGGAGAGACCCAGTACTTC
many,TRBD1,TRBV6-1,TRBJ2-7,CASRETGGEQYF,TGTGCCAGCAGGGAGACAGGGGGCGAGCAGTACTTC
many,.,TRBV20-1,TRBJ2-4,CSASDPNGIDIQYF,TGCAGTGCTTCGGACCCTAACGGAATTGACATTCAGTACTTC
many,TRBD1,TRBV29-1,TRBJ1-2,CSDDRVEYGYTF,TGCAGCGACGACAGGGTGGAGTATGGCTACACCTTC
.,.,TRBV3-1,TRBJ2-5,CASSRVRETQYF,TGTGCCAGCAGCCGAGTCCGGGAGACCCAGTACTTC
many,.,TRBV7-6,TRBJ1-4,CASSLAPQGTSEKLFF,TGTGCCAGCAGCTTAGCGCCTCAGGGGACGAGTGAAAAACTGTTTTTT
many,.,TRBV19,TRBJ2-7,CASRGTAGEQYF,TGTGCCAGTAGGGGGACGGCCGGGGAGCAGTACTTC
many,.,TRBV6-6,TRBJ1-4,CASSYGGQGNEKLFF,TGTGCCAGCAGTTACGGTGGGCAGGGTAATGAAAAACTGTTTTTT
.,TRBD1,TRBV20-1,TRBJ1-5,CSDLTGQARSNQPQHF,TGCAGTGATCTTACCGGACAGGCTCGAAGCAATCAGCCCCAGCATTTT
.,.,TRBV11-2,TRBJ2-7,CANIPWNGGYEQYF,TGTGCCAACATCCCCTGGAACGGAGGGTACGAGCAGTACTTC
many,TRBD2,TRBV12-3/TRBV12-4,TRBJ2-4,CASIPGLAAKNIQYF,TGTGCCAGCATCCCGGGACTAGCGGCCAAAAACATTCAGTACTTC
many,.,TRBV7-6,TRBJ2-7,CASSLAPGASEQYF,TGTGCCAGCAGCTTAGCGCCAGGGGCGAGCGAGCAGTACTTC
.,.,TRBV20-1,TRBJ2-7,CSARDPGSIYEQYF,TGCAGTGCTAGAGACCCGGGGTCAATCTACGAGCAGTACTTC
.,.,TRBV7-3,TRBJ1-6,CASSLRGGQGSPLHF,TGTGCCAGCAGCTTACGGGGGGGCCAGGGTTCACCCCTCCACTTT
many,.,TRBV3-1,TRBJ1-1,CASSQDSTTNTEAFF,TGTGCCAGCAGCCAAGACAGTACTACGAACACTGAAGCTTTCTTT
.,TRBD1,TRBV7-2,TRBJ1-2,CASSQETGGGRGYTF,TGTGCCAGCAGCCAAGAAACAGGGGGCGGCCGTGGCTACACCTTC
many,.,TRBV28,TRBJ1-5,CASSSRRQLYSNQPQHF,TGTGCCAGCAGTTCGCGCAGACAATTATATAGCAATCAGCCCCAGCATTTT
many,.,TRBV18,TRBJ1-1,CASSPRVEGTEAFF,TGTGCCAGCTCACCAAGGGTAGAGGGAACTGAAGCTTTCTTT
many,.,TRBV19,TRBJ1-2,CASRGLINYGYTF,TGTGCCAGTAGAGGGCTGATTAACTATGGCTACACCTTC
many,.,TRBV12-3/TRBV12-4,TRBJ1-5,CASSSRGQPQHF,TGTGCCAGCAGTTCCCGGGGACAGCCCCAGCATTTT
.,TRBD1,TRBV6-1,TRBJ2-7,CASRDRVDEQYF,TGTGCCAGCAGGGACAGGGTGGACGAGCAGTACTTC
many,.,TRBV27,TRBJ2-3,CASSLSVETAYRGTDTQYF,TGTGCCAGCAGTTTAAGCGTGGAGACAGCGTATAGGGGCACAGATACGCAGTATTTT
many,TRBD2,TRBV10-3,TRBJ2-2,CAISLSLAGSTGELFF,TGTGCCATCAGTCTCTCACTAGCGGGAAGCACCGGGGAGCTGTTTTTT
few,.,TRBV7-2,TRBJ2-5,CASSLVQEAQTQYF,TGTGCCAGCAGCTTAGTACAGGAAGCCCAGACCCAGTACTTC
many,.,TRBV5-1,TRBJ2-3,CASSLSDTDTQYF,TGCGCCAGCAGTTTAAGCGACACAGATACGCAGTATTTT
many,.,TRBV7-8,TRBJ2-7,CASSLLSGAYEQYF,TGTGCCAGCAGCTTATTGAGCGGAGCCTACGAGCAGTACTTC
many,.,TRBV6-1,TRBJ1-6,CASRPDRWGQGSPLHF,TGTGCCAGCAGACCCGACAGGTGGGGTCAGGGTTCACCCCTCCACTTT
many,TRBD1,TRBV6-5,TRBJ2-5,CASSYSGGTAGTQYF,TGTGCCAGCAGTTACTCGGGTGGGACAGCAGGGACCCAGTACTTC
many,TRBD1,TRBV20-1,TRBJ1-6,CSARGRDRGSPLHF,TGCAGTGCTCGTGGCCGGGACAGAGGCTCACCCCTCCACTTT
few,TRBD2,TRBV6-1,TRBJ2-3,CASSERSGGGADTQYF,TGTGCCAGCAGTGAAAGGAGCGGGGGAGGGGCAGATACGCAGTATTTT
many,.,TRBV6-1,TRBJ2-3,CASTNKGHGGDTQYF,TGTGCCAGCACCAATAAGGGACACGGAGGGGATACGCAGTATTTT
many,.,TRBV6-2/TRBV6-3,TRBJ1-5,CASSLVDSNQPQHF,TGTGCCAGCAGTTTGGTTGACAGCAATCAGCCCCAGCATTTT
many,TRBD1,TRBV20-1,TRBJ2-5,CSARPTGWETQYF,TGCAGTGCTAGACCGACAGGGTGGGAGACCCAGTACTTC
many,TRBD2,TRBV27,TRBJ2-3,CASSPRKGGRSTDTQYF,TGTGCCAGCAGTCCCAGAAAGGGAGGGCGGAGCACAGATACGCAGTATTTT
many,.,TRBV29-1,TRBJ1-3,CSAEGFSGNTIYF,TGCAGCGCAGAAGGGTTCTCTGGAAACACCATATATTTT
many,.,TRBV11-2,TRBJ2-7,CASSLEIAEQYF,TGTGCCAGCAGCTTAGAGATCGCCGAGCAGTACTTC
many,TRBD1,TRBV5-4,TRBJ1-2,CASRRDRGLYGYTF,TGTGCCAGCAGAAGGGACAGGGGGCTCTATGGCTACACCTTC
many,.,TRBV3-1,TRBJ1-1,CASSLQDGVDEAFF,TGTGCCAGCAGCCTACAAGATGGCGTGGACGAAGCTTTCTTT
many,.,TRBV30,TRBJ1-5,CAWNRGGNQPQHF,TGTGCCTGGAATAGGGGAGGCAATCAGCCCCAGCATTTT
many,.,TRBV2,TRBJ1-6,CASSAGAYNSPLHF,TGTGCCAGCAGTGCAGGGGCATATAATTCACCCCTCCACTTT
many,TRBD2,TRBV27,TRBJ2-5,CASSLYPPTWGLAGGKQETQYF,TGTGCCAGCAGTTTATACCCCCCAACGTGGGGACTAGCGGGAGGAAAGCAAGAGACCCAGTACTTC
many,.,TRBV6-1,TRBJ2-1,CASSEALKSLEQFF,TGTGCCAGCAGTGAAGCGCTTAAGTCGCTTGAGCAGTTCTTC
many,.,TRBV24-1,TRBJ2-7,CATSDTPQGSARGEQYF,TGTGCCACCAGTGATACTCCCCAGGGTTCCGCGCGGGGCGAGCAGTACTTC